These 21 T cell receptor beta chains were all obtained from the same sample, sequenced in a study of T cell changes during pregnancy in multiple sclerosis. Sequencing was performed with immunoSEQ multiplex PCR; in TCRdb, only in-frame clones are kept and a portion is missing. Among about 49,000 clones listed, 94% were seen once. The specimen was CD8+ T cells from peripheral blood mononuclear cells, collected before pregnancy. The receptors stem from a female donor with multiple sclerosis, enrolled in a pregnancy study.

J is TRBJ1-1 and V is TRBV2, with 8 bases fitting TRBD1. V shed 3 bases and J 6 bases; nucleotides not matched to a gene: 9. The germline V gene encodes CDR1 SNHLY and CDR2 FYNNEI. The CDR3 totals 15 residues. CDR3 in amino acids: CASSESQGARAEAFF. CDR3 DNA sequence: TGTGCCAGCAGTGAGTCCCAGGGGGCGAGGGCTGAAGCTTTCTTT.

This sequence joins TRBV28 and TRBJ1-2; possible D gene TRBD1, 6 bases. CDR3 length: 13 amino acids. Trimming removed 6 bases at V and 2 bases at J, with 10 bases between. CDR1 MDHEN and CDR2 SYDVKM come from the germline V gene. The CDR3 DNA reads as TGTGCCAGCAGCCCACAGGGAAACTATGGCTACACCTTC. Its protein is CASSPQGNYGYTF.

The chain has TRBV5-1 and TRBJ1-1; 8 bases are shared with TRBD1. The V segment lost 5 bases and the J segment 0 bases; nucleotides outside the gene matches: 3. Germline CDR1 SGHRS, CDR2 YFSETQ. CDR3 length equals 14 residues. CDR3 nucleotides: TGCGCCAGCAGAGGACAGGGCTTGAACACTGAAGCTTTCTTT. Translating gives CASRGQGLNTEAFF. Complete variable domain (other parts from reference TRBV5-1 and TRBJ1-1): KAGVTQTPRYLIKTRGQQVTLSCSPISGHRSVSWYQQTPGQGLQFLFEYFSETQRNKGNFPGRFSGRQFSNSRSEMNVSTLELGDSALYLCASRGQGLNTEAFFGQGTRLTVV.

This clone was seen once. The rearrangement uses TRBV12-5 and TRBJ2-3, with unresolved D. Between the trimmed V and J ends, which lost 5 bases and 3 bases, there was a span of 12 bases. The CDR3 covers 14 residues. Germline V gene sequence: CDR1 LGHNT, CDR2 FRNRAP. The CDR3 spells CASGLSRVTDTQYF. The CDR3, as DNA: TGTGCTAGTGGTCTAAGCCGGGTGACAGATACGCAGTATTTT.

The rearrangement joins TRBV27 to TRBJ2-7, with a possible D match to TRBD2 (6 bases). V lost 5 bases, J lost 4 bases, and 12 bases lay in between. This CDR3 contains 13 residues. CDR1 is MNHEY, CDR2 SMNVEV, per germline (reference sequence). The CDR3 DNA follows: TGTGCCAGCAGTGACCGGGGGAATTACGAGCAGTACTTC. As protein: CASSDRGNYEQYF.

CDR3 bases: TGTGCCAGCAGAGGGCAGGGGTCTCGTGGCTACACCTTC. Residues: CASRGQGSRGYTF. This chain connects TRBV27 to TRBJ1-2; possibly TRBD1 for D (6 bases). Trimming cost V 6 bases and J 7 bases, with 15 bases left between them. Germline V gene data show CDR1 as MNHEY and CDR2 as SMNVEV (reference sequence). The CDR3 length is 13 residues.

The chain is built from TRBV15 and TRBJ2-3; no clear D gene. V lost 3 bases, J lost 1 base, and 8 bases lay in between. CDR3 length: 14 amino acids. The germline CDR1 and CDR2 sequences are LNHNV and YYDKDF (reference sequence). The CDR3 nucleotides read TGTGCCACCAGCAGGATAATAGGCACAGATACGCAGTATTTT. This codes for CATSRIIGTDTQYF.

The J gene is TRBJ2-7, the V gene TRBV27, with 10 bases fitting TRBD1. CDR3 size: 13 residues. In germline, CDR1 is MNHEY, CDR2 SMNVEV (reference sequence). The J segment lost 6 bases and the V segment lost 8 bases, leaving 7 bases of the junction unmatched. The CDR3 region is CASRQGAVGEQYF. The DNA for the CDR3 is TGTGCCAGCCGACAGGGGGCGGTGGGCGAGCAGTACTTC.

The chain links TRBV19 to TRBJ2-1; 10 nucleotides agree with TRBD2. Germline V CDR1 and CDR2: LNHDA, SQIVND (reference sequence). Germline trimming cut 5 bases from V and 5 bases from J; bases unmatched to any gene: 3. This CDR3 has 14 amino acids. In nucleotides, the CDR3 is TGTGCCAGTAGTTGGGGGACTAGCGACAATGAGCAGTTCTTC. It translates to CASSWGTSDNEQFF.

V gene TRBV5-6 combines with J gene TRBJ2-7, with 8 bases that match TRBD1. Germline V gene lookup returns CDR1 SGHDT and CDR2 YYEEEE. The CDR3 is made up of 14 amino acids. The V segment lost 4 bases and the J segment 2 bases; nucleotides outside the gene matches: 5. The CDR3 is CASSPGQGPYEQYF. DNA for the CDR3: TGTGCCAGCAGCCCCGGACAGGGCCCCTACGAGCAGTACTTC.

This clone was counted a single time. The rearrangement uses TRBV5-1 and TRBJ2-1, with 12 bases aligning to TRBD2. This CDR3 region has 19 residues. Germline loops: CDR1 SGHRS, CDR2 YFSETQ. V shed 1 base, J shed 4 bases, and the junction held 12 bases outside the gene matches. The CDR3 is CASSLPQFPGLAGYNEQFF. In nucleotides, the CDR3 is TGCGCCAGCAGCTTGCCCCAATTCCCGGGACTAGCGGGTTACAATGAGCAGTTCTTC.

The chain recombines TRBV5-1 with TRBJ2-5; 10 nucleotides agree with TRBD2. Trimming at V came to 1 base and at J to 3 bases, leaving 9 bases not matched to a gene. Germline V gene lookup returns CDR1 SGHRS and CDR2 YFSETQ. CDR3 length equals 17 residues. DNA for the CDR3: TGCGCCAGCAGCTTGTACACTAGCGGGAATAGTGAAGAGACCCAGTACTTC. This encodes CASSLYTSGNSEETQYF.

The rearrangement joins TRBV9 to TRBJ1-4; 7 bases fit TRBD1. Germline V gene data show CDR1 as SGDLS and CDR2 as YYNGEE. The CDR3 has 13 residues. The junction had 4 bases not matched to a gene; V was cut back by 3 bases and J by 8 bases. The CDR3 DNA reads TGTGCCAGCAGCGAGGACAGGAAAGAAAAACTGTTTTTT. This gives the protein CASSEDRKEKLFF.

This chain joins TRBV2 and TRBJ2-1; 10 nucleotides align to TRBD2. Germline lookup yields CDR1 SNHLY and CDR2 FYNNEI. The CDR3 has 17 residues. Trimming removed 3 bases from V and 3 bases from J; junction bases left unmatched: 8. The CDR3 DNA is TGTGCCAGCAGTGAGAATCCTAGCGGGAGCAACTACAATGAGCAGTTCTTC. Protein product: CASSENPSGSNYNEQFF.

This chain joins TRBV29-1 and TRBJ2-2, with D possibly TRBD1 on 6 matching bases. The CDR3 has 12 amino acids. Between the trimmed V and J ends, which lost 6 bases and 8 bases, there was a span of 13 bases. Germline CDR1 reads SQVTM; CDR2 reads ANQGSEA. CDR3 residues: CSVQGGEGELFF. The CDR3 nucleotides are TGCAGCGTACAAGGGGGAGAGGGGGAGCTGTTTTTT.

The chain recombines TRBV7-8 with TRBJ1-5, with 8 bases that match TRBD1. The germline V gene encodes CDR1 SGHVS and CDR2 FQNEAQ. Trimming at V came to 5 bases and at J to 4 bases, leaving 4 bases not matched to a gene. This CDR3 is 14 amino acids long. The CDR3 spells CASSPRQGNQPQHF. The CDR3 bases are TGTGCCAGCAGCCCTAGACAGGGGAATCAGCCCCAGCATTTT. The full variable domain, completed using reference TRBV7-8 and TRBJ1-5, is GAGVSQSPRYKVAKRGQDVALRCDPISGHVSLFWYQQALGQGPEFLTYFQNEAQLDKSGLPSDRFFAERPEGSVSTLKIQRTQQEDSAVYLCASSPRQGNQPQHFGDGTRLSIL.

The V call is TRBV7-2, the J call TRBJ1-5, with 9 bases aligning to TRBD1. This CDR3 contains 17 residues. After removal of 1 base from V and 5 bases from J, the junction contained 9 bases not matched to a gene. The germline V gene encodes CDR1 SGHTA and CDR2 FQGNSA. In DNA form, the CDR3 reads TGTGCCAGCAGCTTAGGTACGGGACAGGGAGCGGATCAGCCCCAGCATTTT. Its protein is CASSLGTGQGADQPQHF.

This chain links TRBV7-9 with TRBJ2-7; 8 bases are a match to TRBD1. Germline CDR1 SEHNR, CDR2 FQNEAQ (reference sequence). The CDR3 has 16 residues. V was clipped by 5 bases and J by 5 bases; unmatched bases: 14. The CDR3 bases are TGTGCCAGCAGCCTAAATTTGGACAGGGTGAAAGACGAGCAGTACTTC. This translates into CASSLNLDRVKDEQYF. Variable domain in full (rest from reference TRBV7-9 and TRBJ2-7): DTGVSQNPRHKITKRGQNVTFRCDPISEHNRLYWYRQTLGQGPEFLTYFQNEAQLEKSRLLSDRFSAERPKGSFSTLEIQRTEQGDSAMYLCASSLNLDRVKDEQYFGPGTRLTVT.

V and J are TRBV5-1 and TRBJ2-7, with 8 bases matching TRBD2. CDR1 and CDR2 from the germline V gene are SGHRS and YFSETQ. This CDR3 region has 14 residues. After removal of 2 bases from V and 4 bases from J, the junction contained 5 bases not matched to a gene. The CDR3 loop reads CASSFALAEYEQYF. CDR3 in DNA: TGCGCCAGCAGCTTTGCACTAGCGGAGTACGAGCAGTACTTC.

The chain links TRBV4-1 to TRBJ1-1; 10 bases map to TRBD1. With V trimmed by 0 bases and J by 1 base, 8 bases remained unmatched. Germline V gene lookup returns CDR1 MGHRA and CDR2 YSYEKL. This CDR3 is built from 18 residues. The CDR3 protein is CASSQDRGTGAANTEAFF. CDR3 DNA: TGCGCCAGCAGCCAAGATAGGGGGACAGGGGCCGCGAACACTGAAGCTTTCTTT.

The V and J genes are TRBV12-2 and TRBJ1-2. TRBV12-2 is designated a pseudogene. The CDR3 length is 16 residues. CDR3 region: CASRSTGERGPIGYTF. As DNA, the CDR3 is TGTGCAAGTCGCTCCACGGGTGAGCGGGGACCAATCGGCTACACCTTC.